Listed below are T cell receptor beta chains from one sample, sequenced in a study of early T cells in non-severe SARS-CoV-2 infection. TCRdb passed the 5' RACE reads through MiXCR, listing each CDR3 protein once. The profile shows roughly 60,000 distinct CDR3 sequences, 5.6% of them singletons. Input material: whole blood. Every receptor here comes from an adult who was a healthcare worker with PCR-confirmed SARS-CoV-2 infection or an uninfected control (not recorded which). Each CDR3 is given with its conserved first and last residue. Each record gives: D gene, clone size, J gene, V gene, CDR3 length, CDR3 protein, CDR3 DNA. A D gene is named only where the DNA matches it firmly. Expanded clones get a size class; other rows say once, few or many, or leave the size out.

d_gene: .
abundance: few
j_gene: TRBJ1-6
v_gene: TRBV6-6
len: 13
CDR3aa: CATRGSYNSPLHF
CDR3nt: TGTGCCACCAGGGGATCCTATAATTCACCCCTCCACTTT

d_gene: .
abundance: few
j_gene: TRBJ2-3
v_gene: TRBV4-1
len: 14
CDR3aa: CASRLEGRTDTQYF
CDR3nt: TGCGCCAGCAGGCTAGAGGGGCGCACAGATACGCAGTATTTT

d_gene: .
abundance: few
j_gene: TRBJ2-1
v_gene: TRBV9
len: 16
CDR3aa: CASSVGPMGPPPEQFF
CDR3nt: TGTGCCAGCAGCGTAGGCCCCATGGGACCCCCTCCTGAGCAGTTCTTC

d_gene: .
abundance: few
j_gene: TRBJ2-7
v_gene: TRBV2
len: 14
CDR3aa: CASILQGSGYEQYF
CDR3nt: TGTGCCAGTATCCTACAGGGTAGTGGCTACGAGCAGTACTTC

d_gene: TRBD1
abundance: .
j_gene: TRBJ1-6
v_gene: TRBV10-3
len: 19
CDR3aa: CATRLAPGQGAIENSPLHF
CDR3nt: TGTGCCACCCGGTTAGCTCCTGGACAGGGGGCTATCGAGAATTCACCCCTCCACTTT

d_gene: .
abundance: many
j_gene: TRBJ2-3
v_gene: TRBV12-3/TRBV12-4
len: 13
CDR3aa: CASSLGRTDTQYF
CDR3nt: TGTGCCAGCAGTTTAGGTCGCACAGATACGCAGTATTTT

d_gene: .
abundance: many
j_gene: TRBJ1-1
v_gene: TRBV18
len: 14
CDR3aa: CASSPGVGDTEAFF
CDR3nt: TGTGCCAGCTCACCGGGAGTTGGGGACACTGAAGCTTTCTTT

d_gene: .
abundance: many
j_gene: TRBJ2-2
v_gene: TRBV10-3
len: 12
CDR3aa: CANRRGSGELFF
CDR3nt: TGTGCCAACCGCAGGGGTTCCGGGGAGCTGTTTTTT

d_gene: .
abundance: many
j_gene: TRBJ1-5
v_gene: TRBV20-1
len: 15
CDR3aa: CSARPGGRVNQPQHF
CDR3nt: TGCAGTGCTAGGCCCGGGGGCAGGGTTAATCAGCCCCAGCATTTT

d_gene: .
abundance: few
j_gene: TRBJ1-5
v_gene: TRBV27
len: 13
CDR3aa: CASRRTGNQPQHF
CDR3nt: TGTGCCAGCAGGCGGACAGGCAATCAGCCCCAGCATTTT

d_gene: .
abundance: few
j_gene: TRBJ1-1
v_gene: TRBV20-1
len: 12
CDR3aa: CSARPKNTEAFF
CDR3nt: TGCAGTGCTAGACCCAAGAACACTGAAGCTTTCTTT

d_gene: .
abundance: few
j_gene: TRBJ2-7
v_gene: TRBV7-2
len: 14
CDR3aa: CASSPGWAAGEQYF
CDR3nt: TGTGCCAGCAGCCCCGGCTGGGCCGCGGGGGAGCAGTACTTC

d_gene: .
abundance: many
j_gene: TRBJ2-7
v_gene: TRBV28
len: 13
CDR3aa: CASRPTVGREQYF
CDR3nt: TGTGCCAGCAGGCCTACTGTGGGTCGCGAGCAGTACTTC

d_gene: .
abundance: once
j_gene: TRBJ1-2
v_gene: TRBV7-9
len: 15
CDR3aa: CASSSREATGYGYTF
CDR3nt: TGTGCCAGCAGCTCCCGCGAGGCCACAGGGTATGGCTACACCTTC

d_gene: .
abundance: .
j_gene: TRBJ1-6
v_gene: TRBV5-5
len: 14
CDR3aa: CASSPNFGNSPLHF
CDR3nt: TGTGCCAGCAGCCCGAACTTTGGAAATTCACCCCTCCACTTT

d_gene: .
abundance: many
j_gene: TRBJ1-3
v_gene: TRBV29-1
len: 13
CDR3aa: CSVDGVSGNTIYF
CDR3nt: TGCAGCGTTGACGGGGTCTCTGGAAACACCATATATTTT

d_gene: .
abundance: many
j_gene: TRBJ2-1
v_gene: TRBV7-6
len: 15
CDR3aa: CASSLSGGSYNEQFF
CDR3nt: TGTGCCAGCAGCTTATCTGGCGGATCCTACAATGAGCAGTTCTTC

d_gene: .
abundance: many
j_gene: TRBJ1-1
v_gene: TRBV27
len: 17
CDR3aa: CASSLIVGGGSNTEAFF
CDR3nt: TGTGCCAGCAGTTTAATAGTAGGAGGTGGCAGTAACACTGAAGCTTTCTTT

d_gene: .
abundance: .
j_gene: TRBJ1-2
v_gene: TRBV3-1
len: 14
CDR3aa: CASSQDSGYYGYTF
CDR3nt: TGTGCCAGCAGCCAAGATTCCGGATACTATGGCTACACCTTC

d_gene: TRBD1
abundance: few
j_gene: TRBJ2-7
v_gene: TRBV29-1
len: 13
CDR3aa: CSVVRDRVSVQYF
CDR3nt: TGCAGCGTTGTTAGGGACAGGGTGTCGGTGCAGTACTTC

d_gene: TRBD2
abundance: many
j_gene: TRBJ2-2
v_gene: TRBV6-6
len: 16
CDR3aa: CASSPRLAGRAGELFF
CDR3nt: TGTGCCAGCAGTCCCAGACTAGCGGGCAGGGCCGGGGAGCTGTTTTTT

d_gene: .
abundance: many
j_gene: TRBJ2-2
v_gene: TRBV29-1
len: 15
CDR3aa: CSVGGEGAGTGELFF
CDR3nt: TGCAGCGTTGGGGGAGAGGGCGCGGGCACCGGGGAGCTGTTTTTT

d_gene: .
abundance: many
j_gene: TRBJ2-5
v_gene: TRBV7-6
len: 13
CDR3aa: CASSPTRSGTQYF
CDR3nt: TGTGCCAGCAGCCCGACTAGGTCGGGGACCCAGTACTTC

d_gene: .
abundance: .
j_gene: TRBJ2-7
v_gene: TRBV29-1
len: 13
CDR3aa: CSVLGGVSSEQYF
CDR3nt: TGCAGCGTTCTTGGCGGGGTTTCGTCCGAGCAGTACTTC

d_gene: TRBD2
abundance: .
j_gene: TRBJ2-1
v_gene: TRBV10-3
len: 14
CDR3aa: CAISPSGGYNEQFF
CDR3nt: TGTGCCATCAGCCCTAGCGGGGGTTACAATGAGCAGTTCTTC

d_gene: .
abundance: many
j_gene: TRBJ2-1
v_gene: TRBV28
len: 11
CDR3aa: CASSTGFEQFF
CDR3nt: TGTGCCAGCAGTACAGGTTTTGAGCAGTTCTTC